This TCR beta chain was sequenced during a study of T cells in women clearing cervical HPV infection. Study overall: Case blood drawn at lesion detection; control blood after infection cleared. Overall study results and limits: Controls had more TRBV6-7 (0.16%) than cases (roughly 0.11%).

Concerning this clone: What it recognizes is unknown. The read halts 3 residues ahead of the CDR3 end, with the missing end drawn from the germline J gene.

The data were produced by immunoSEQ multiplex PCR, yet TCRdb's version contains in-frame clones alone and is incomplete. The listing contains about 20,000 clones. HPV was found by MY09/MY11 PCR and dot-blot genotyping. The ends were cut back, 4 bases at V and 9 bases at J, with 25 bases in the middle. The germline V gene encodes CDR1 DFQATT and CDR2 SNEGSKA (reference sequence). This CDR3 is built from 16 residues. This receptor was taken from a woman aged 18-69 years with a cervical HPV16 infection that either progressed to CIN3+ or cleared (not recorded which). The rearrangement uses TRBV20-1 and TRBJ1-5; TRBD1 is a possible D gene (6 bases). Sequences were obtained from blood buffy coat. Partial CDR3 DNA: TGCAGTGCTACAACTTCGGGGGGCCCCTGGGTTCGGCCC. As protein: CSATTSGGPWVRP. The whole CDR3 region reads CSATTSGGPWVRPQHF.